Sequencing of this TCR beta chain was carried out in a study of OX40 agonist ivuxolimab in advanced cancers. The data were produced by immunoSEQ multiplex PCR, yet TCRdb's version contains in-frame clones alone and is incomplete. The table lists about 54,000 clones, 84% of them singletons. CDR1 SEHNR and CDR2 FQNEAQ come from the germline V gene (reference sequence). J lost 2 bases, V lost 2 bases, and 8 bases had no gene match. The CDR3 runs to 16 residues. Here the sequenced sample was CD4+ or CD8+ T cells sorted from blood, taken in a trial of the OX40 agonist ivuxolimab. The clonotype originates from an adult with an advanced solid tumor such as melanoma, head and neck, liver or kidney cancer. The V call is TRBV7-9, the J call TRBJ2-7; 8 bases line up with TRBD1. CDR3 loop: CASSLTGTGLPYEQYF. CDR3 DNA sequence: TGTGCCAGCAGCTTAACCGGGACAGGCTTACCCTACGAGCAGTACTTC.